This T cell receptor (beta chain) emerged from a study of cytomegalovirus exposure and HLA in healthy donors. Study as a whole: A previous analysis identified 100 million or so unique TCR beta sequences derived from some 200 million T cells.

60 Vbeta and 13 Jbeta primers were used in PCR. In the original workflow: Approximately 86 million unique TCR beta chains, 10 million to 14 million shared, were counted in a later analysis. Produced via immunoSEQ multiplex PCR; TCRdb's table is partial and in-frame only. The V and J calls and clone size were taken over from that table, and D and trimming were inferred from the DNA. In all, the sample yields approximately 130,000 clones. Regarding the study as a whole: Researchers reported from a later analysis that most CMV-associated TCR beta chains appeared HLA-restricted.

As concerns this clone: Its antigen remains unidentified.

This receptor was taken from a woman aged 60-75 years in good health and CMV-seronegative. The sequenced sample consisted of PBMCs.

The CDR3 spells CASSWSTALNTEAFF. The CDR3 region has the DNA TGCGCCAGCAGCTGGTCTACAGCCTTGAACACTGAAGCTTTCTTT. The chain carries TRBV5-1 and TRBJ1-1; D is ambiguous. V was clipped by 3 bases and J by 0 bases, with 12 bases between them. Looked up from germline, CDR1 is SGHRS and CDR2 is YFSETQ. The CDR3 runs 15 residues.